One and the same sample provided the 15 T cell receptor beta chains below, sequenced in a study of tumor-infiltrating lymphocytes in primary liver carcinoma. TCR beta cDNA came from about 500 ng total RNA, primed with a constant-region primer. Three nested multiplex PCR rounds, a slightly modified ARM-PCR, produced the libraries for TCR beta. The first two PCR rounds, around 11 cycles each, used TRBV1-TRBV30 forward primers and a C-beta reverse primer. TCRdb recomputed calls from the multiplex PCR reads with MiXCR, one row per CDR3 protein. The sample holds 300,000 to 400,000 distinct CDR3 sequences, roughly two thirds seen once. RNA isolated from unsorted whole blood supplied the blood RNA, with germline DNA also extracted. Sequences were obtained from peripheral blood. The receptor set was obtained from a middle-aged man with primary liver carcinoma and hepatitis B virus infection.

This clonotype was picked up many times. The chain couples TRBV12-3 or TRBV12-4 to TRBJ1-6, with 7 bases that match TRBD1. The CDR3 is made up of 16 amino acids. With 6 bases clipped from V and 2 bases from J, the junction kept 7 bases outside the gene matches. The chain's CDR3 is CASSTYRGPYNSPLHF. CDR3 DNA: TGTGCCAGCAGCACCTACAGGGGTCCCTATAATTCACCCCTCCACTTT.

The rearrangement links TRBV6-1 to TRBJ2-6; a weak D match, TRBD1 (5 bases). The CDR3 is made up of 15 amino acids. V was trimmed by 7 bases and J by 4 bases, leaving 14 bases between them. CDR1 is MNHNS, CDR2 SASEGT, per germline. The DNA for the CDR3 is TGTGCCAGCAATCAAACAGGTTTCGGGGCCAACGTCCTGACTTTC. As protein: CASNQTGFGANVLTF.

V usage is TRBV21-1 and J usage is TRBJ2-7; the D call TRBD1 from the table was never checked on the DNA. TRBV21-1 is flagged as a pseudogene. The CDR3 has 15 amino acids. CDR3 sequence: CASCRGGPHLYEQYF. In DNA, the CDR3 is TGTGCCAGCTGTCGCGGCGGTCCCCATCTCTATGAGCAGTACTTC.

This clonotype was recorded at least ten times. V is TRBV5-1 and J is TRBJ2-1, with D unresolved. CDR1 SGHRS and CDR2 YFSETQ come from the germline V gene. With 3 bases removed from V and 0 bases from J, the gap between germline ends came to 10 bases. This CDR3 contains 15 residues. The CDR3 here is CASSSALLSYNEQFF. The CDR3, as DNA: TGCGCCAGCAGCTCGGCGCTACTCTCCTACAATGAGCAGTTCTTC.

This clonotype was detected many times. CDR3 DNA: TGTGCCAGCAGCACCCTTGGGTTAGAGACCCAGTACTTC. Protein sequence: CASSTLGLETQYF. This chain connects TRBV11-2 to TRBJ2-5; D unresolved. The V gene's germline CDR1 is SGHAT and CDR2 FQNNGV. V lost 5 bases and J lost 4, with 11 bases in between. This CDR3 region has 13 residues. Full variable domain (rest looked up from reference TRBV11-2 and TRBJ2-5): EAGVAQSPRYKIIEKRQSVAFWCNPISGHATLYWYQQILGQGPKLLIQFQNNGVVDDSQLPKDRFSAERLKGVDSTLKIQPAKLEDSAVYLCASSTLGLETQYFGPGTRLLVL.

About this clonotype: At one end the junction does not follow the germline gene, possibly because of a read error. The CDR3 DNA is TGTGCCAGAAGCAGCCTGACTAGTACTAACGGGGAGCTATTTTTT. Translation gives CARSSLTSTNGELFF. J is TRBJ2-2 and V is TRBV7-9; perhaps TRBD2 as D (6 bases). Germline CDR1 reads SEHNR; CDR2 reads FQNEAQ (reference sequence). The CDR3 contains 15 residues. Supplemented by reference TRBV7-9 and TRBJ2-2, the full variable domain reads DTGVSQNPRHKITKRGQNVTFRCDPISEHNRLYWYRQTLGQGPEFLTYFQNEAQLEKSRLLSDRFSAERPKGSFSTLEIQRTEQGDSAMYLCARSSLTSTNGELFFGEGSRLTVL.

This clonotype was observed once. No conserved phenylalanine or tryptophan is present at the end of the CDR3, so a read error is the likely explanation. This chain links TRBV5-6 with TRBJ2-1; no clear D. This CDR3 has 11 residues. The germline gives CDR1 SGHDT, CDR2 YYEEEE. CDR3 sequence: CASTLARKQFL. CDR3 coding DNA: TGTGCCAGCACCTTGGCGCGGAAGCAGTTCCTC.

With regard to this clonotype: This may stem from a read error, because a much larger clone lies one nucleotide away. V usage is TRBV10-3 and J usage is TRBJ2-3, with TRBD1 identical over 11 bases. Germline V gene data show CDR1 as ENHRY and CDR2 as SYGVKD. Germline trimming cut 6 bases from V and 5 bases from J; bases unmatched to any gene: 10. The CDR3 extends over 16 amino acids. For the CDR3, the DNA is TGTGCCATCAGGACTGGACAGGGGGCTTCTATAGATACGCAGTATTTT. It encodes CAIRTGQGASIDTQYF.

The V and J genes are TRBV5-1 and TRBJ1-1, with TRBD1 as a possible D gene (6 bases). Germline values: CDR1 SGHRS, CDR2 YFSETQ. The germline V and J ends were trimmed by 1 base and 10 bases, with 14 bases remaining between them. The length of the CDR3 is 13 residues. CDR3: CASSLSSTGGAFF. Written as DNA, the CDR3 is TGCGCCAGCAGCTTGTCGTCGACAGGTGGAGCTTTCTTT.

In regard to this clonotype: A much larger clone differs by one base, so this may be a read error. The V gene is TRBV12-3 or TRBV12-4, the J gene TRBJ2-1, with D possibly matching TRBD2 (6 bases). CDR3 size: 15 residues. This CDR3 reads CASNIGTAPYNEQSF. The CDR3 DNA reads TGTGCCAGCAATATAGGGACTGCCCCCTACAATGAGCAGTCCTTC.

This clonotype has at least ten counts. The genes are TRBV11-1 and TRBJ2-3; D might be TRBD2 (5 bases). V shed 4 bases and J shed 5 bases, with 13 bases lying between them. The CDR3 has 14 residues. Germline V gives CDR1 SGHAT, CDR2 FQDESV (reference sequence). The CDR3 region is CASSSGQSGDTQYF. CDR3 sequence (DNA): TGTGCCAGCAGCTCCGGTCAGAGCGGAGATACGCAGTATTTT.

Remarks on this clonotype: A read error is possible here, since a much larger clone lies one base away. This chain links TRBV6-2 or TRBV6-3 with TRBJ2-2; tentative D call: TRBD2 (5 bases). This CDR3 spans 12 amino acids. The germline CDR1 and CDR2 sequences are MNHEY and SVGEGT. Here the CDR3 DNA reads TGTGCCAGCAGTTACGACACCGGGAAGCTGTTTTTT. Amino acids: CASSYDTGKLFF.

Concerning this clonotype itself: One end of the junction does not line up with germline, which may come from a read error. V and J are TRBV29-1 and TRBJ2-3; 8 bases are a match to TRBD2. This CDR3 comprises 15 residues. The germline V gene has CDR1 SQVTM and CDR2 ANQGSEA. CDR3 bases: TGTATCTCCCCCGGGACGGGAGGGAGTACAGATACGCAGTATTTT. This encodes CISPGTGGSTDTQYF.

A word on this clonotype: A much larger clone differs by one base, so this may be a read error. Without the conserved terminal phenylalanine or tryptophan, this CDR3 likely stems from a read error. The chain employs TRBV6-2 or TRBV6-3 and TRBJ2-5, with D unresolved. The V end lost 3 bases, the J end lost 2 bases, and 13 bases lay between the germline ends. CDR1 and CDR2 (germline): MNHEY, SVGEGT. This CDR3 spans 15 amino acids. CDR3 region: CASSYSALRQETQYS. CDR3 nucleotides: TGTGCCAGCAGTTATTCGGCGTTGAGGCAAGAGACCCAGTACTCC.

The CDR3 spells CASSLVLAVLLSYNEQFF. CDR3 coding DNA: TGTGCCAGCAGCTTGGTACTAGCGGTCCTTTTGTCCTACAATGAGCAGTTCTTC. The V call is TRBV6-2 or TRBV6-3, the J call TRBJ2-1; 8 bases fit TRBD2. Germline V gives CDR1 MNHEY, CDR2 SVGEGT. Germline trimming cut 6 bases from V and 1 base from J; bases unmatched to any gene: 14. The CDR3 has 18 residues.